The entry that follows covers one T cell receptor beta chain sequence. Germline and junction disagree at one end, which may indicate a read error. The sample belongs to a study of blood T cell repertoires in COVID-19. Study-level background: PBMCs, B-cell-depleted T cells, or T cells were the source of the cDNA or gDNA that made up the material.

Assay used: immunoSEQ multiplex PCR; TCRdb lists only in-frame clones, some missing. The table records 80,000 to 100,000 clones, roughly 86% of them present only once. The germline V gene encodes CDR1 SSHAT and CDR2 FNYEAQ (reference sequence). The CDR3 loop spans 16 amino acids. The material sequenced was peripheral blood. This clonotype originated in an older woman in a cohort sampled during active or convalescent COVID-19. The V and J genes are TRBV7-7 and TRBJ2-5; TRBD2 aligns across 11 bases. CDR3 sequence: CASSLGRLAGKETQYF. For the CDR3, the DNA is TGTGCTAGCAGCTTAGGAAGACTAGCGGGGAAAGAGACCCAGTACTTC.